One sample yielded the 32 T cell receptor beta chains listed below, sequenced in a study of T cells in Graves' hyperthyroidism and ophthalmopathy. Amplification targeted TCR beta CDR3 regions from RNA transcripts. With the HTBI primer set, the TCR CDR3 went through a first round of RT-PCR. TCRdb processed the multiplex PCR reads anew with MiXCR; each CDR3 protein has one entry. The table shows under 300,000 distinct CDR3 sequences, with more than 10% occurring only once. Specimen: blood. Receptors originate from a woman in her thirties with Graves' hyperthyroidism that later progressed to Graves' ophthalmopathy.

This clonotype came up once. The V gene is TRBV11-2, the J gene TRBJ2-7; D remains ambiguous. V dropped 5 bases and J dropped 6 bases, with 26 bases sitting between them. The CDR3 extends over 17 amino acids. Germline CDR1 and CDR2: SGHAT and FQNNGV. This CDR3 is CASSQDLANPRVIEQYF. The CDR3 region has the DNA TGTGCCAGCAGCCAAGATCTGGCTAATCCTCGGGTTATCGAGCAGTACTTC.

This clonotype was recorded at least ten times. This rearrangement joins TRBV10-2 to TRBJ1-1, with TRBD1 matching over 8 bases. J was trimmed by 4 bases and V by 6 bases; bases with no gene match: 4. The V gene's germline CDR1 is WSHSY and CDR2 SAAADI. This CDR3 is 13 amino acids long. CDR3 protein: CASRPTGATEAFF. In nucleotides, the CDR3 is TGCGCCAGCAGGCCGACAGGGGCCACTGAAGCTTTCTTT.

This clonotype has at least ten counts. The chain employs TRBV27 and TRBJ2-1; D possibly corresponds to TRBD2 (6 bases). Per the germline V gene, CDR1 is MNHEY and CDR2 is SMNVEV (reference sequence). V was clipped by 2 bases and J by 4 bases, with 15 bases between them. The CDR3 has 16 residues. CDR3 sequence: CASSLGAGLLYNEQFF. In DNA, the CDR3 is TGTGCCAGCAGTTTAGGTGCGGGATTATTGTACAATGAGCAGTTCTTC.

The chain carries TRBV30 and TRBJ1-3; D uncertain. Germline V gives CDR1 GTSNPN, CDR2 SVGIG (reference sequence). V gave up 8 bases and J gave up 0 bases, with 14 bases separating them. This CDR3 comprises 14 residues. As DNA, the CDR3 is TGTGCCGCCCCAAGTGGAGCCTCTGGAAACACCATATATTTT. Translated: CAAPSGASGNTIYF.

This clonotype was seen at least ten times. The rearrangement uses TRBV12-3 or TRBV12-4 and TRBJ2-3; the D gene is possibly TRBD1 (6 bases). Trimming took off 4 bases at V and 5 bases at J, with 10 bases between the two ends. This CDR3 region has 13 residues. The CDR3 bases are TGTGCCAGCAGTTGGACAGACGGAGATACGCAGTATTTT. It translates to CASSWTDGDTQYF.

V is TRBV19 and J is TRBJ2-7; TRBD1 aligns across 10 bases. The V and J ends lost 2 bases and 1 base, in that order; junction bases with no gene match: 8. Germline-derived CDR1 and CDR2 are LNHDA and SQIVND (reference sequence). The CDR3 length is 17 residues. The CDR3 protein is CASSILPPGQGSYEQYF. CDR3 sequence (DNA): TGTGCCAGTAGTATATTGCCCCCGGGACAGGGGTCCTACGAGCAGTACTTC.

Many counts were recorded for this clonotype. Written as DNA, the CDR3 is TGTGCCAGCAACCCCGGACTAGCGCTTAGCACAGATACGCAGTATTTT. Amino acids: CASNPGLALSTDTQYF. The V and J genes are TRBV28 and TRBJ2-3; 9 bases match TRBD2. V dropped 7 bases and J dropped 0; count of bases not matched to a gene: 8. The CDR3 is 16 residues long. The germline V gene has CDR1 MDHEN and CDR2 SYDVKM.

The chain couples TRBV6-2 or TRBV6-3 to TRBJ2-5, with 7 bases identical to TRBD1. This CDR3 has 15 amino acids. Germline-derived CDR1 and CDR2 are MNHEY and SVGEGT. The V gene end was trimmed by 2 bases and the J gene end by 3 bases; junction bases not matched to a gene: 6. In DNA form, the CDR3 reads TGTGCCAGCAGTTACCAAGAACAGGGGAAAGAGACCCAGTACTTC. This gives the protein CASSYQEQGKETQYF.

In this sample, this clonotype turned up a few times. V is TRBV7-9 and J is TRBJ1-2; the D gene is possibly TRBD1 (5 bases). The CDR3 covers 14 residues. With 6 bases removed from V and 4 bases from J, the gap between germline ends came to 15 bases. Germline V gives CDR1 SEHNR, CDR2 FQNEAQ (reference sequence). CDR3 residues: CASSAGTAIYGYTF. CDR3 sequence (DNA): TGTGCCAGCAGTGCCGGGACGGCGATCTATGGCTACACCTTC. The full variable domain, its missing parts supplied by reference TRBV7-9 and TRBJ1-2, is DTGVSQNPRHKITKRGQNVTFRCDPISEHNRLYWYRQTLGQGPEFLTYFQNEAQLEKSRLLSDRFSAERPKGSFSTLEIQRTEQGDSAMYLCASSAGTAIYGYTFGSGTRLTVV.

This clonotype was counted ten times or more. The chain employs TRBV29-1 and TRBJ1-5, with 9 positions matching TRBD1. With 7 bases clipped from V and 6 bases from J, the junction kept 7 bases outside the gene matches. This CDR3 comprises 13 residues. Germline CDR1 is SQVTM and CDR2 is ANQGSEA. The CDR3 DNA is TGCAGCGCCAGGACAGGGGAAGGTCAGCCCCAGCATTTT. Its translation is CSARTGEGQPQHF.

This clonotype has ten or more counts. The genes are TRBV28 and TRBJ1-1, with TRBD1 matching over 8 bases. CDR1 is MDHEN, CDR2 SYDVKM, per germline. The J segment lost 1 base and the V segment lost 5 bases, leaving 6 bases of the junction unmatched. The CDR3 is 15 residues long. The CDR3 DNA reads TGTGCCAGCAGTCCTCGGACAGGGCAGAACACTGAAGCTTTCTTT. Protein product: CASSPRTGQNTEAFF. The full variable domain, its missing parts supplied by reference TRBV28 and TRBJ1-1, is DVKVTQSSRYLVKRTGEKVFLECVQDMDHENMFWYRQDPGLGLRLIYFSYDVKMKEKGDIPEGYSVSREKKERFSLILESASTNQTSMYLCASSPRTGQNTEAFFGQGTRLTVV.

The chain recombines TRBV6-2 or TRBV6-3 with TRBJ1-2; D might be TRBD1 (5 bases). This CDR3 contains 12 residues. V was clipped by 8 bases and J by 10 bases, with 17 bases between them. Germline CDR1 and CDR2: MNHEY and SVGEGT. The CDR3 region has the DNA TGTGCCAGCCAAGGGCCTCTGGGGGACTACACCTTC. Translating it yields CASQGPLGDYTF.

The rearrangement uses TRBV28 and TRBJ1-4, with D tentatively TRBD1 (6 bases). Trimming took off 5 bases at V and 4 bases at J, with 14 bases between the two ends. There are 15 residues in the CDR3. Per germline, CDR1 MDHEN and CDR2 SYDVKM. CDR3 in amino acids: CASSRTAGFNEKLFF. The CDR3 coding sequence is TGTGCCAGCAGTCGGACAGCCGGCTTTAATGAAAAACTGTTTTTT. Combining the CDR3 with reference TRBV28 and TRBJ1-4 gives the whole variable domain DVKVTQSSRYLVKRTGEKVFLECVQDMDHENMFWYRQDPGLGLRLIYFSYDVKMKEKGDIPEGYSVSREKKERFSLILESASTNQTSMYLCASSRTAGFNEKLFFGSGTQLSVL.

Of note for this clonotype: A read error is possible here, since a much larger clone lies one base away. The V and J genes are TRBV5-1 and TRBJ1-4; D is perhaps TRBD1 (6 bases). CDR1 SGHRS and CDR2 YFSETQ come from the germline V gene. This CDR3 has 14 residues. CDR3 region: CVSSSQGMNEKLFF. The CDR3 DNA follows: TGCGTCAGCAGCTCGCAGGGGATGAATGAAAAACTGTTTTTT.

The table lists this clonotype with many counts. The chain carries TRBV7-9 and TRBJ2-3; TRBD2 aligns across 9 bases. The length of the CDR3 is 16 residues. In germline, CDR1 is SEHNR, CDR2 FQNEAQ (reference sequence). Unmatched junction bases numbered 6, after V lost 5 bases and J lost 0 bases. DNA of the CDR3: TGTGCCAGCAGCGCCTCCGGACTAGCGAGCACAGATACGCAGTATTTT. As protein: CASSASGLASTDTQYF. The full variable domain, with the rest looked up from reference TRBV7-9 and TRBJ2-3, is DTGVSQNPRHKITKRGQNVTFRCDPISEHNRLYWYRQTLGQGPEFLTYFQNEAQLEKSRLLSDRFSAERPKGSFSTLEIQRTEQGDSAMYLCASSASGLASTDTQYFGPGTRLTVL.

This clonotype has a count of ten or more. As DNA, the CDR3 is TGCAGTGCTAGAGACGTTAGCGGGGACTGGAATGAGCAGTTCTTC. Translated, it gives CSARDVSGDWNEQFF. The gene calls are TRBV20-1 and TRBJ2-1, with 8 bases that match TRBD2. Germline loops: CDR1 DFQATT, CDR2 SNEGSKA (reference sequence). V shed 0 bases, J shed 7 bases, and the junction held 8 bases outside the gene matches. The CDR3 loop spans 15 amino acids.

This clonotype came up many times. The chain carries TRBV20-1 and TRBJ1-4, with 8 nucleotides matching TRBD1. This CDR3 region has 15 residues. Germline CDR1 reads DFQATT; CDR2 reads SNEGSKA (reference sequence). Losses at the gene ends were 2 bases for V and 2 bases for J; bases not matched to a gene: 4. The CDR3 reads CSARPTGGTNEKLFF. CDR3 nucleotides: TGCAGTGCTAGACCAACAGGGGGGACTAATGAAAAACTGTTTTTT.

Many counts were recorded for this clonotype. The chain combines TRBV3-1 with TRBJ2-7, with D unclear. The V and J ends lost 2 bases and 6 bases respectively, with 20 bases between them. The germline V gene encodes CDR1 LGHDT and CDR2 YNNKEL (reference sequence). This CDR3 contains 16 residues. The CDR3 is CASSQPFSVRPSEQYF. For the CDR3, the DNA is TGTGCCAGCAGCCAACCCTTCTCAGTTCGGCCGAGCGAGCAGTACTTC.

This clonotype was counted many times. This CDR3 reads CSASYGAEETQYF. CDR3 bases: TGCAGTGCTAGTTACGGGGCCGAAGAGACCCAGTACTTC. The chain carries TRBV20-1 and TRBJ2-5, with D perhaps matching TRBD1 or TRBD2 (5 bases each). This CDR3 region has 13 residues. Trimming removed 3 bases from V and 3 bases from J, with 11 bases in between. CDR1 and CDR2 from the germline V gene are DFQATT and SNEGSKA (reference sequence).

The sample holds a few counts of this clonotype. The rearrangement uses TRBV4-1 and TRBJ2-7; 8 positions agree with TRBD1. Looked up from germline, CDR1 is MGHRA and CDR2 is YSYEKL. The CDR3 runs 15 residues. The J segment lost 4 bases and the V segment lost 1 base, leaving 6 bases of the junction unmatched. CDR3 bases: TGCGCCAGCAGCCAAGTCCCACAGGGGGTGTACGAGCAGTACTTC. It is translated as CASSQVPQGVYEQYF.

This clonotype was seen ten or more times. The rearrangement uses TRBV11-2 and TRBJ2-2; D gene unclear. Looked up from germline, CDR1 is SGHAT and CDR2 is FQNNGV. The V gene lost 1 base and the J gene lost 6 bases, with 6 bases spanning the gap. The CDR3 loop spans 13 amino acids. The CDR3, as DNA: TGTGCCAGCAGCTTAGGTTGGGCCGGGGAGCTGTTTTTT. Protein: CASSLGWAGELFF.

This clonotype has a count of ten or more. This chain joins TRBV11-2 and TRBJ2-1, with a possible D match to TRBD2 (5 bases). From germline, CDR1 is SGHAT and CDR2 FQNNGV. There are 14 residues in the CDR3. The V end lost 5 bases, the J end lost 0 bases, and 8 bases lay between the germline ends. The CDR3 is CASSGLSSYNEQFF. DNA for the CDR3: TGTGCCAGCAGCGGACTGAGCTCCTACAATGAGCAGTTCTTC. Using reference TRBV11-2 and TRBJ2-1 for the parts outside the CDR3, the full variable domain is EAGVAQSPRYKIIEKRQSVAFWCNPISGHATLYWYQQILGQGPKLLIQFQNNGVVDDSQLPKDRFSAERLKGVDSTLKIQPAKLEDSAVYLCASSGLSSYNEQFFGPGTRLTVL.

The chain has TRBV10-3 and TRBJ2-7, with D hard to call. Germline V gene sequence: CDR1 ENHRY, CDR2 SYGVKD. Trimming shortened V by 7 bases and J by 2 bases, and 12 bases separated the two germline ends. The CDR3 loop spans 13 amino acids. CDR3 region: CAIKGPDPYEQYF. The CDR3 DNA reads as TGTGCCATCAAAGGACCCGACCCCTACGAGCAGTACTTC.

This clonotype was recorded only once. A much larger clone is a single base away; this may be a read error. The genes are TRBV12-3 or TRBV12-4 and TRBJ1-4; possibly TRBD1 for D (5 bases). The CDR3 has 14 amino acids. The CDR3 region has the DNA TGTGCCGGCAGCCGAGGGGTCACTAATGAAAAACTGTTTTTT. Protein sequence: CAGSRGVTNEKLFF.

This clonotype was seen many times. The junction does not match germline at one end; this may be a read error. The chain joins TRBV20-1 to TRBJ2-1; 10 nucleotides line up with TRBD2. Per germline, CDR1 DFQATT and CDR2 SNEGSKA (reference sequence). This CDR3 is built from 15 residues. Written as DNA, the CDR3 is TGCAGGGCTAGAGGACTAGCGGATAACTACAATGAGCAGTTCTTC. Residues: CRARGLADNYNEQFF.

This chain links TRBV24-1 with TRBJ1-5; 7 bases are shared with TRBD1. Germline lookup yields CDR1 KGHDR and CDR2 SFDVKD. The CDR3 runs to 14 residues. V shed 6 bases and J 4 bases; nucleotides not matched to a gene: 5. CDR3 sequence reads: CATSHRDSNQPQHF. The CDR3, as DNA: TGTGCCACCAGTCACCGGGACAGTAATCAGCCCCAGCATTTT.

This clonotype was seen repeatedly, ten times or more. The chain uses TRBV28 and TRBJ2-7; the match to TRBD1 covers 7 bases. The CDR3 is made up of 13 amino acids. Germline trimming cut 4 bases from V and 5 bases from J; bases unmatched to any gene: 5. The germline CDR1 and CDR2 sequences are MDHEN and SYDVKM. CDR3 in amino acids: CASSWGQRNEQYF. The CDR3 DNA reads TGTGCCAGCAGTTGGGGACAGAGGAACGAGCAGTACTTC. Based on the CDR3 plus reference TRBV28 and TRBJ2-7, the full variable domain is DVKVTQSSRYLVKRTGEKVFLECVQDMDHENMFWYRQDPGLGLRLIYFSYDVKMKEKGDIPEGYSVSREKKERFSLILESASTNQTSMYLCASSWGQRNEQYFGPGTRLTVT.

Many counts were recorded for this clonotype. The chain couples TRBV7-9 to TRBJ2-1; 10 nucleotides match TRBD2. The CDR3 is made up of 15 amino acids. Germline assignment: CDR1 SEHNR and CDR2 FQNEAQ (reference sequence). The V segment lost 5 bases and the J segment 5 bases; nucleotides outside the gene matches: 6. DNA for the CDR3: TGTGCCAGCAGCAGAGCGGGAGGGCCCGACAATGAGCAGTTCTTC. Protein sequence: CASSRAGGPDNEQFF.

The table lists this clonotype with many counts. The chain is built from TRBV7-2 and TRBJ2-7; the match to TRBD1 covers 7 bases. The ends lost 4 bases at V and 3 bases at J; junction bases unmatched: 9. The CDR3 runs to 15 residues. Germline V gene data show CDR1 as SGHTA and CDR2 as FQGNSA. This CDR3 reads CASSSRTGSGYEQYF. CDR3 in DNA: TGTGCCAGCAGCTCAAGGACAGGCTCGGGCTACGAGCAGTACTTC.

This clonotype was picked up many times. The rearrangement joins TRBV7-9 to TRBJ2-7; TRBD1 is a possible D gene (5 bases). The CDR3 is 14 amino acids. CDR1 and CDR2 (germline): SEHNR, FQNEAQ (reference sequence). V lost 5 bases, J lost 2 bases, and 13 bases lay in between. Here the CDR3 DNA reads TGTGCCAGCAGCCCCCCGACAGTAACCTACGAGCAGTACTTC. Translating gives CASSPPTVTYEQYF.

This clonotype was seen ten or more times. The gene calls are TRBV28 and TRBJ1-2; 7 nucleotides line up with TRBD1. The J segment lost 8 bases and the V segment lost 11 bases, leaving 8 bases of the junction unmatched. The CDR3 totals 11 residues. Germline CDR1 is MDHEN and CDR2 is SYDVKM. This CDR3 is CAAGQRNGYTF. In DNA, the CDR3 is TGTGCCGCGGGACAGAGGAACGGCTACACCTTC.

This clonotype occurred many times. This chain uses TRBV20-1 with TRBJ1-1; D uncertain. The V gene's germline CDR1 is DFQATT and CDR2 SNEGSKA (reference sequence). V gave up 5 bases and J gave up 1 base, with 11 bases separating them. This CDR3 has 13 residues. In nucleotides, the CDR3 is TGCAGTGCTCCCCGTGGAGGGAACACTGAAGCTTTCTTT. This codes for CSAPRGGNTEAFF.